What follows are 21 T cell receptor beta chains derived from one specimen sequenced in a study of CD8 T cells in ankylosing spondylitis. TCRdb used MiXCR to reprocess the 5' RACE reads, holding one entry per CDR3 protein. The sample lists 300,000 to 350,000 distinct CDR3 sequences; 20% to 25% were seen once. The source material was blood, either unsorted or a sorted T cell fraction (not recorded which). The origin of the receptors is a female donor with ankylosing spondylitis or in good health (not recorded which).

This clonotype was seen a handful of times. The chain uses TRBV5-5 and TRBJ1-3; D unclear. This CDR3 comprises 14 residues. V lost 4 bases and J lost 0, with 8 bases in between. Germline loops: CDR1 SGHKS, CDR2 YYEKEE (reference sequence). The CDR3 DNA reads TGTGCCAGCAGCCCGTCTCCCTCTGGAAACACCATATATTTT. Protein: CASSPSPSGNTIYF.

The rearrangement links TRBV20-1 to TRBJ1-2; D is unresolved. The CDR3 consists of 12 residues. Trimming pared 4 bases from V and 5 bases from J, leaving 11 bases between. The V gene's germline CDR1 is DFQATT and CDR2 SNEGSKA (reference sequence). This CDR3 is CSATATEYGYTF. The CDR3 DNA reads as TGCAGTGCTACAGCAACGGAGTATGGCTACACCTTC.

The table lists this clonotype with a few counts. The CDR3 DNA reads TGTGCCAGCAGCCGTCCTAGCGGGAGGGAACCCAATGAGCAGTTCTTC. It codes for CASSRPSGREPNEQFF. V usage is TRBV7-9 and J usage is TRBJ2-1; 12 bases line up with TRBD2. This CDR3 has 16 amino acids. CDR1 SEHNR and CDR2 FQNEAQ come from the germline V gene (reference sequence). J was trimmed by 6 bases and V by 5 bases; bases with no gene match: 8.

The count of this clonotype is one. V and J are TRBV5-6 and TRBJ2-1; 7 bases are a match to TRBD2. V was clipped by 9 bases and J by 10 bases; unmatched bases: 13. The CDR3 length is 13 residues. Germline assignment: CDR1 SGHDT and CDR2 YYEEEE. CDR3 region: CATHSGRATEQFF. DNA for the CDR3: TGTGCCACCCATAGTGGGAGGGCCACCGAGCAGTTCTTC.

This clonotype has ten or more counts. CDR3 in DNA: TGTGCCAGCAGCTTAGGCCTAACCGGTGGTAGCTCCTATAATTCACCCCTCCACTTT. Protein sequence: CASSLGLTGGSSYNSPLHF. This sequence joins TRBV13 and TRBJ1-6; D uncertain. V was clipped by 0 bases and J by 0 bases, with 15 bases between them. CDR3 size: 19 residues. Germline V gene lookup returns CDR1 PRHDT and CDR2 FYEKMQ (reference sequence).

This clonotype has a handful of counts. The genes are TRBV20-1 and TRBJ2-1; 13 nucleotides line up with TRBD2. The CDR3 has 16 amino acids. V lost 6 bases and J lost 10; bases outside the gene matches: 15. Looked up from germline, CDR1 is DFQATT and CDR2 is SNEGSKA (reference sequence). This CDR3 reads CSAADSGTSGIREQFF. CDR3 nucleotide sequence: TGCAGTGCCGCGGACAGTGGGACTAGCGGGATTAGGGAGCAGTTCTTC.

This clonotype was detected only a few times. This chain connects TRBV7-8 to TRBJ2-1, with a weak D call TRBD2 (5 bases). Germline V gene sequence: CDR1 SGHVS, CDR2 FQNEAQ. This CDR3 has 13 amino acids. Trimming stripped 5 bases from V and 4 bases from J, with 9 bases between. This chain's CDR3 is CASSLGIYNEQFF. In DNA, the CDR3 is TGTGCCAGCAGCCTCGGGATTTACAATGAGCAGTTCTTC.

The V and J genes are TRBV11-2 and TRBJ2-7; possible D gene TRBD1, 6 bases. Trimming took 0 bases from V and 0 from J, leaving 15 bases between them. Germline CDR1 SGHAT, CDR2 FQNNGV. This CDR3 spans 17 amino acids. CDR3 coding DNA: TGTGCCAGCAGCTTAGATCACTGGGGGCAAAGCTCCTACGAGCAGTACTTC. This codes for CASSLDHWGQSSYEQYF. Full variable domain (missing parts from reference TRBV11-2 and TRBJ2-7): EAGVAQSPRYKIIEKRQSVAFWCNPISGHATLYWYQQILGQGPKLLIQFQNNGVVDDSQLPKDRFSAERLKGVDSTLKIQPAKLEDSAVYLCASSLDHWGQSSYEQYFGPGTRLTVT.

The gene calls are TRBV6-1 and TRBJ2-1; 10 bases are shared with TRBD1. Germline assignment: CDR1 MNHNS and CDR2 SASEGT. This CDR3 region has 15 residues. V lost 5 bases to trimming and J lost 2 bases; unmatched junction nucleotides: 3. CDR3 loop: CASSTGTGAYNEQFF. DNA of the CDR3: TGTGCCAGCAGTACCGGGACAGGGGCCTACAATGAGCAGTTCTTC.

This clonotype has ten or more counts. The rearrangement joins TRBV12-3 or TRBV12-4 to TRBJ2-5; 11 nucleotides align to TRBD2. The CDR3 length is 16 residues. V was pared by 5 bases and J by 1 base, with 6 bases of the junction left unmatched. The CDR3 DNA is TGTGCCAGCAGTCCGACGGGGACTAGCGGCCAAGAGACCCAGTACTTC. Its protein product is CASSPTGTSGQETQYF.

The V call is TRBV7-2, the J call TRBJ2-1, with a tentative D call TRBD2 (6 bases). Trimming stripped 4 bases from V and 9 bases from J, with 19 bases between. Germline V gene data show CDR1 as SGHTA and CDR2 as FQGNSA. The CDR3 extends over 15 amino acids. The CDR3 sequence: CASSYSGVGLGEQFF. CDR3 nucleotide sequence: TGTGCCAGCAGCTATAGCGGTGTAGGCTTGGGTGAGCAGTTCTTC.

This clonotype was counted only a few times. This chain uses TRBV11-2 with TRBJ2-2, with D perhaps TRBD2 (6 bases). Per germline, CDR1 SGHAT and CDR2 FQNNGV. The CDR3 is 18 residues long. Trimming stripped 2 bases from V and 5 bases from J, with 21 bases between. In DNA form, the CDR3 reads TGTGCCAGCAGCTTAAACCCCCACGACACCGGAGGGACCGGGGAGCTGTTTTTT. Translation gives CASSLNPHDTGGTGELFF.

The chain uses TRBV7-2 and TRBJ2-5; TRBD2 is a possible D gene (5 bases). Germline CDR1 and CDR2: SGHTA and FQGNSA. The CDR3 spans 16 residues. V was pared by 1 base and J by 1 base, with 13 bases between. The CDR3 DNA reads TGTGCCAGCAGCTTAGTCGCGGGCGGAATCCAAGAGACCCAGTACTTC. This encodes CASSLVAGGIQETQYF.

The J gene is TRBJ2-5, the V gene TRBV24-1; D ambiguous. From germline, CDR1 is KGHDR and CDR2 SFDVKD. Trimming pared 4 bases from V and 3 bases from J, leaving 14 bases between. The CDR3 totals 15 residues. CDR3 sequence (DNA): TGTGCCACCAGTGACAACCAAAGGACCAAAGAGACCCAGTACTTC. Its protein is CATSDNQRTKETQYF.

J is TRBJ1-2 and V is TRBV4-3; no reliable D call. The CDR3 spans 14 residues. The V end was cut by 0 bases, the J end by 8 bases, with 13 bases between. CDR1 LGHNA and CDR2 YSLEER come from the germline V gene. CDR3 DNA sequence: TGCGCCAGCAGCCAAGAGAAGGGTCGTGAGGGCTACACCTTC. Translating it yields CASSQEKGREGYTF.

This clonotype was counted between two and nine times. V gene TRBV20-1 combines with J gene TRBJ2-3; unclear D gene. This CDR3 spans 13 amino acids. Per germline, CDR1 DFQATT and CDR2 SNEGSKA (reference sequence). Trimming took 3 bases from V and 2 from J, leaving 9 bases between them. The CDR3 region has the DNA TGCAGTGCTAGTCAGTGGGACACAGATACGCAGTATTTT. Protein sequence: CSASQWDTDTQYF.

There are a few counts of this clonotype. CDR3 amino acids: CSVVQAGLIRNEQFF. DNA for the CDR3: TGCAGCGTTGTGCAAGCGGGATTGATTAGGAATGAGCAGTTCTTC. V is TRBV29-1 and J is TRBJ2-1; TRBD2 aligns across 7 bases. Germline CDR1 SQVTM, CDR2 ANQGSEA. The CDR3 has 15 amino acids. Trimming removed 4 bases from V and 7 bases from J; junction bases left unmatched: 13.

CDR3 sequence (DNA): TGCAGCGTTGAAGGGGGGGGCCTCTATGGCTACACCTTC. Its translation is CSVEGGGLYGYTF. The gene calls are TRBV29-1 and TRBJ1-2; TRBD1 might be the D (6 bases). V shed 1 base and J shed 4 bases, with 10 bases lying between them. The CDR3 contains 13 residues. Germline CDR1 is SQVTM and CDR2 is ANQGSEA.

This clonotype was detected a few times. This rearrangement joins TRBV28 to TRBJ2-7; 7 bases agree with TRBD1. The CDR3 spans 14 residues. CDR1 is MDHEN and CDR2 is SYDVKM in the germline V gene. The junction had 8 bases not matched to a gene; V was cut back by 7 bases and J by 2 bases. The CDR3 here is CASIQGVPPYEQYF. CDR3 in DNA: TGTGCCAGCATCCAGGGGGTACCCCCCTACGAGCAGTACTTC.

To note about this clonotype: A read error may produce the germline difference seen at one junction end. The chain links TRBV27 to TRBJ2-3; D is unclear. Germline V CDR1 and CDR2: MNHEY, SMNVEV (reference sequence). The CDR3 is 12 amino acids. This chain's CDR3 is CDSSNVTDTQYF. The CDR3, as DNA: TGTGACAGCTCTAATGTCACAGATACGCAGTATTTT.

This clonotype was counted a few times. The V gene is TRBV7-8, the J gene TRBJ1-1; 9 bases align to TRBD1. This CDR3 contains 18 residues. With 5 bases clipped from V and 4 bases from J, the junction kept 17 bases outside the gene matches. Germline values: CDR1 SGHVS, CDR2 FQNEAQ. CDR3 DNA sequence: TGTGCCAGCAGCCTCGGGACAGGGATAATTCTCGGTCCCACTGAAGCTTTCTTT. This encodes CASSLGTGIILGPTEAFF. The whole variable domain, remainder taken from reference TRBV7-8 and TRBJ1-1, is GAGVSQSPRYKVAKRGQDVALRCDPISGHVSLFWYQQALGQGPEFLTYFQNEAQLDKSGLPSDRFFAERPEGSVSTLKIQRTQQEDSAVYLCASSLGTGIILGPTEAFFGQGTRLTVV.